A single sample gave rise to the 27 T cell receptor beta chains below, sequenced in a study of beta chain features in type 1 diabetes. No antigen is known for these receptors. The isolated RNA, all of it, was reverse transcribed, so expressed TCRB transcripts were what got sequenced. This table comes from immunoSEQ multiplex PCR, and its TCRdb copy is limited to in-frame clones, with some not included. The sample carries hundreds of thousands of clones, more than 13% recorded once. Points from the study as a whole: Type 1 diabetes patients had TCRB CDR3s that were shorter (moderately but significantly so) in all four CD4+ subsets.

The specimen was naive CD4+ T cells from blood. Receptors were obtained from a man younger than 30 with type 1 diabetes.

This clone was detected only a few times. This rearrangement joins TRBV5-4 to TRBJ2-3; D unresolved. This CDR3 has 15 residues. Deletions cut 0 bases from V and 1 base from J, with 9 bases between. Germline V gene lookup returns CDR1 SGHNT and CDR2 YYREEE (reference sequence). CDR3 sequence: CASSLVGGGTDTQYF. The CDR3, as DNA: TGTGCCAGCAGCTTGGTAGGCGGTGGCACAGATACGCAGTATTTT.

The V call is TRBV5-1, the J call TRBJ2-5; 10 nucleotides align to TRBD2. This CDR3 has 15 amino acids. Trimming at V came to 0 bases and at J to 3 bases, leaving 2 bases not matched to a gene. Germline V gives CDR1 SGHRS, CDR2 YFSETQ. DNA for the CDR3: TGCGCCAGCAGCTTGGAGCTAGCGGGAGAAGAGACCCAGTACTTC. Translated: CASSLELAGEETQYF.

The gene calls are TRBV13 and TRBJ1-2; D not resolved. The CDR3 is 14 amino acids. The germline V and J ends were trimmed by 4 bases and 4 bases, with 13 bases remaining between them. CDR1 and CDR2 from the germline V gene are PRHDT and FYEKMQ (reference sequence). The CDR3 DNA reads as TGTGCCAGCAGCTCCAGGAGGCCAGTCTATGGCTACACCTTC. The encoded protein is CASSSRRPVYGYTF.

The CDR3 DNA reads as TGCAGCGCGTCCGGGACACTCCGAACTAATGAAAAACTGTTTTTT. It specifies CSASGTLRTNEKLFF. The chain carries TRBV29-1 and TRBJ1-4; a weak D match, TRBD1 (6 bases). The germline V gene has CDR1 SQVTM and CDR2 ANQGSEA. V was shortened by 7 bases and J by 1 base, with 16 bases between the two germline ends. CDR3 length: 15 amino acids.

The chain combines TRBV5-1 with TRBJ1-1; 10 positions agree with TRBD1. The CDR3 loop spans 13 amino acids. V lost 4 bases and J lost 11; bases outside the gene matches: 8. Germline-derived CDR1 and CDR2 are SGHRS and YFSETQ. The CDR3 bases are TGCGCCAGCAGCCCTGGGACAGGGGATTCGGCTTTCTTT. Translating it yields CASSPGTGDSAFF.

The chain has TRBV7-9 and TRBJ1-1, with D possibly matching TRBD1 (5 bases). This CDR3 has 10 residues. The V end lost 6 bases, the J end lost 7 bases, and 6 bases lay between the germline ends. CDR1 and CDR2 (germline): SEHNR, FQNEAQ (reference sequence). The CDR3 sequence: CASSGGEAFF. Here the CDR3 DNA reads TGTGCCAGCAGTGGGGGTGAAGCTTTCTTT.

As regards this clone: Other DNA sequences of this sample code for an identical CDR3. The rearrangement links TRBV30 to TRBJ1-3; no clear D. V lost 0 bases, J lost 3 bases, and 3 bases lay in between. There are 12 residues in the CDR3. Germline V gives CDR1 GTSNPN, CDR2 SVGIG (reference sequence). This CDR3 reads CAWSVSGNTIYF. CDR3 nucleotide sequence: TGTGCCTGGAGTGTAAGTGGAAACACCATATATTTT.

The CDR3 is CAWGPSGTGVRELFF. The CDR3 DNA sequence: TGTGCCTGGGGCCCCTCCGGGACAGGGGTGCGGGAGCTGTTTTTT. The chain recombines TRBV30 with TRBJ2-2, with TRBD1 matching over 10 bases. V shed 5 bases and J 9 bases; nucleotides not matched to a gene: 12. Germline V gene sequence: CDR1 GTSNPN, CDR2 SVGIG (reference sequence). The CDR3 loop spans 15 amino acids. Combining the CDR3 with reference TRBV30 and TRBJ2-2 gives the whole variable domain SQTIHQWPATLVQPVGSPLSLECTVEGTSNPNLYWYRQAAGRGLQLLFYSVGIGQISSEVPQNLSASRPQDRQFILSSKKLLLSDSGFYLCAWGPSGTGVRELFFGEGSRLTVL.

The chain links TRBV5-4 to TRBJ2-3, with D possibly being TRBD2 (7 bases). Germline V CDR1 and CDR2: SGHNT, YYREEE (reference sequence). The CDR3 has 16 residues. Trimming pared 5 bases from V and 5 bases from J, leaving 21 bases between. CDR3 region: CASRKRGEGARDTQYF. CDR3 nucleotides: TGTGCCAGCAGGAAGAGGGGGGAGGGAGCGAGAGATACGCAGTATTTT.

J is TRBJ1-6 and V is TRBV30; 7 nucleotides agree with TRBD1. Losses at the gene ends were 4 bases for V and 6 bases for J; bases not matched to a gene: 6. The CDR3 has 14 amino acids. Germline loops: CDR1 GTSNPN, CDR2 SVGIG (reference sequence). This chain's CDR3 is CAWKDQGGNSPLHF. The CDR3 region has the DNA TGTGCCTGGAAAGACCAGGGGGGTAATTCACCCCTCCACTTT.

In this sample, this clone turned up a few times. The V call is TRBV7-2, the J call TRBJ2-2; TRBD2 matches at 7 bases. Looked up from germline, CDR1 is SGHTA and CDR2 is FQGNSA. The CDR3 totals 13 residues. Germline trimming cut 5 bases from V and 4 bases from J; bases unmatched to any gene: 1. The CDR3 region has the DNA TGTGCCAGCAGCGGACTAGTCACCGGGGAGCTGTTTTTT. Translated: CASSGLVTGELFF. The full variable domain, its missing parts supplied by reference TRBV7-2 and TRBJ2-2, is GAGVSQSPSNKVTEKGKDVELRCDPISGHTALYWYRQSLGQGLEFLIYFQGNSAPDKSGLPSDRFSAERTGGSVSTLTIQRTQQEDSAVYLCASSGLVTGELFFGEGSRLTVL.

This chain joins TRBV7-2 and TRBJ2-3; D is ambiguous. Trimming stripped 1 base from V and 4 bases from J, with 6 bases between. This CDR3 is 13 amino acids long. Germline CDR1 SGHTA, CDR2 FQGNSA. CDR3 in DNA: TGTGCCAGCAGCTTAGGGCGATCAGATACGCAGTATTTT. Protein sequence: CASSLGRSDTQYF.

The gene calls are TRBV18 and TRBJ2-3; 8 positions agree with TRBD2. The germline gives CDR1 KGHSH, CDR2 LQKENI. The CDR3 runs 16 residues. With 3 bases clipped from V and 1 base from J, the junction kept 6 bases outside the gene matches. The CDR3 DNA reads as TGTGCCAGCTCACCCGTGGCAGCGGGGGGCACAGATACGCAGTATTTT. Translated: CASSPVAAGGTDTQYF.

This clone was detected a few times. The same CDR3 also results from other DNA sequences found in this sample. The rearrangement joins TRBV30 to TRBJ2-7; the D is unclear. This CDR3 region has 11 residues. Looked up from germline, CDR1 is GTSNPN and CDR2 is SVGIG (reference sequence). Deletions cut 2 bases from V and 1 base from J, with 3 bases between. CDR3 amino acids: CAWSSSYEQYF. CDR3 nucleotides: TGTGCCTGGAGTAGTTCCTACGAGCAGTACTTC.

The chain carries TRBV7-2 and TRBJ2-3; D possibly uses TRBD1 or TRBD2 (5 bases each). The CDR3 totals 16 residues. Germline values: CDR1 SGHTA, CDR2 FQGNSA. Trimming pared 1 base from V and 7 bases from J, leaving 18 bases between. The CDR3 region is CASSLVVGVLPNTQYF. The CDR3 DNA follows: TGTGCCAGCAGCTTAGTGGTGGGGGTACTCCCAAATACGCAGTATTTT.

The gene calls are TRBV9 and TRBJ2-1; D assignment may be TRBD1 or TRBD2 (6 bases each). V was trimmed by 4 bases and J by 0 bases, leaving 14 bases between them. Germline CDR1 and CDR2: SGDLS and YYNGEE. The CDR3 is 16 amino acids. The CDR3, as DNA: TGTGCCAGCAGCCCGAGGGGGGATAGCTCCTACAATGAGCAGTTCTTC. This codes for CASSPRGDSSYNEQFF.

The rearrangement links TRBV7-9 to TRBJ2-7; D could derive from TRBD1 or TRBD2 (5 bases each). The CDR3 totals 12 residues. Germline V gene lookup returns CDR1 SEHNR and CDR2 FQNEAQ (reference sequence). Trimming stripped 1 base from V and 6 bases from J, with 7 bases between. For the CDR3, the DNA is TGTGCCAGCAGCTTAGTGGGGGTCGAGCAGTACTTC. It translates to CASSLVGVEQYF.

The gene calls are TRBV11-2 and TRBJ1-2; D unclear. Germline lookup yields CDR1 SGHAT and CDR2 FQNNGV. CDR3 length: 15 amino acids. The V end lost 4 bases, the J end lost 2 bases, and 14 bases lay between the germline ends. CDR3 amino acids: CASSSSVGRNYGYTF. CDR3 sequence (DNA): TGTGCCAGCAGCTCATCGGTAGGACGGAACTATGGCTACACCTTC.

This clone was seen a handful of times. The chain joins TRBV25-1 to TRBJ2-1; 9 bases align to TRBD2. The germline gives CDR1 MGHDK, CDR2 SYGVNS. Losses at the gene ends were 3 bases for V and 4 bases for J; bases not matched to a gene: 7. The CDR3 consists of 16 residues. For the CDR3, the DNA is TGTGCCAGCAGTGATGCTAGCGGGACGAGATACAATGAGCAGTTCTTC. It codes for CASSDASGTRYNEQFF.

This clone was picked up a small number of times. As DNA, the CDR3 is TGCGCCAGCAGCCTGCCCGCCGCAGATACGCAGTATTTT. Its protein is CASSLPAADTQYF. The chain recombines TRBV5-1 with TRBJ2-3, with D unclear. The V gene lost 4 bases and the J gene lost 4 bases, with 10 bases spanning the gap. The CDR3 is 13 residues long. Germline values: CDR1 SGHRS, CDR2 YFSETQ.

In this sample, this clone turned up a few times. The chain uses TRBV6-5 and TRBJ1-5; 10 bases match TRBD1. The CDR3 runs 15 residues. Germline assignment: CDR1 MNHEY and CDR2 SVGAGI. Trimming took 8 bases from V and 7 from J; bases not matched to a gene: 11. The CDR3 DNA reads TGTGCCAGCCGGGACAGGGGAGTTGGATTGCAGCCCCAGCATTTT. It codes for CASRDRGVGLQPQHF.

V gene TRBV5-4 combines with J gene TRBJ1-2, with 8 positions matching TRBD1. The V gene end was trimmed by 4 bases and the J gene end by 6 bases; junction bases not matched to a gene: 5. CDR3 length equals 13 residues. From germline, CDR1 is SGHNT and CDR2 YYREEE (reference sequence). In DNA form, the CDR3 reads TGTGCCAGCAGCGAGACAGGGGTGGATGGCTACACCTTC. The encoded protein is CASSETGVDGYTF.

This clone has just a few counts. CDR3 DNA: TGTGCCAGTAGTTTCCCGACCTCTGGGGCCAACGTCCTGACTTTC. Translated: CASSFPTSGANVLTF. The chain is built from TRBV19 and TRBJ2-6, with D unclear. The CDR3 has 15 residues. Per germline, CDR1 LNHDA and CDR2 SQIVND (reference sequence). V lost 5 bases and J lost 0, with 8 bases in between.

Only a few counts were recorded for this clone. DNA for the CDR3: TGTGCCAGCAGCCCACTAGCGGGGGACTACAATGAGCAGTTCTTC. It yields the protein CASSPLAGDYNEQFF. The J gene is TRBJ2-1, the V gene TRBV4-2, with 11 bases identical to TRBD2. CDR3 size: 15 residues. Germline V gene data show CDR1 as LGHNA and CDR2 as YNFKEQ. Trimming cost V 4 bases and J 3 bases; bases outside gene matches: 2.

A few counts support this clone. The V call is TRBV15, the J call TRBJ2-5; D may be TRBD2 (6 bases). CDR3 length equals 14 residues. Germline CDR1 is LNHNV and CDR2 is YYDKDF (reference sequence). Trimming took 4 bases from V and 5 from J, leaving 14 bases between them. DNA for the CDR3: TGTGCCACCAGCAAGCGGGCAGGAGGGGAGACCCAGTACTTC. It specifies CATSKRAGGETQYF.

This clone was counted between two and nine times. The V and J genes are TRBV10-3 and TRBJ1-1, with 8 bases lining up with TRBD1. The V gene end was trimmed by 6 bases and the J gene end by 7 bases; junction bases not matched to a gene: 10. The CDR3 runs 14 residues. CDR1 and CDR2 (germline): ENHRY, SYGVKD. CDR3 amino acids: CAISLRTGPVEAFF. CDR3 DNA: TGTGCCATCAGCCTCCGGACAGGGCCGGTTGAAGCTTTCTTT.

In its sample, this clone was seen a few times. The same CDR3 can be traced to other DNA sequences in this sample. The V and J genes are TRBV7-2 and TRBJ2-7; D gene uncertain. V was pared by 0 bases and J by 3 bases, with 6 bases between. CDR3 length equals 13 residues. Germline V gene data show CDR1 as SGHTA and CDR2 as FQGNSA. The CDR3 is CASSLASYYEQYF. The CDR3 nucleotides are TGTGCCAGCAGCTTAGCGTCTTACTACGAGCAGTACTTC.